The clone carrying this TCR beta chain was counted between two and nine times. Its antigen is currently unknown. Some clones are missing from TCRdb's copy, which holds only in-frame ones; the method was immunoSEQ multiplex PCR. Here the sample spans 90,000 to 130,000 clones, 70% to 80% being singletons. The sample comes from a study of PD-1 blockade in mismatch repair-deficient tumors. About the research overall: All were previously treated, progressing patients with 12 mismatch repair-deficient cancer types. Study-wide points: After pembrolizumab, tumor-resident clones rose rapidly, then generally contracted before radiologic responses.

Per germline, CDR1 SNHLY and CDR2 FYNNEI. Trimming left V 7 bases short and J 11 bases short, with 18 bases between. The CDR3 runs to 13 residues. The source was peripheral blood, collected roughly 13 months after starting pembrolizumab. The source is an adult with mismatch repair-deficient cancer. The V and J genes are TRBV2 and TRBJ1-5, with a tentative D call TRBD1 (6 bases). The CDR3 DNA is TGTGCCAGCAAGCAGGGGCCCTCCTCGGCCCAGCATTTT. It codes for CASKQGPSSAQHF.